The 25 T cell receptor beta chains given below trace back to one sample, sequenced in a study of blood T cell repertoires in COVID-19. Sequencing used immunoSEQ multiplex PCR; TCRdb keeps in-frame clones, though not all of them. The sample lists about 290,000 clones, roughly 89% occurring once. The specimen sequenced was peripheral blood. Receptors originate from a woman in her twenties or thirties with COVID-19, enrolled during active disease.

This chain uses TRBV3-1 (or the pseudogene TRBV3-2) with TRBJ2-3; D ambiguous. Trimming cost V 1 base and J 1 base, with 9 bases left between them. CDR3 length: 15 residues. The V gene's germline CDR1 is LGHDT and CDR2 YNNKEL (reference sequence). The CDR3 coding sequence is TGTGCCAGCAGCCAAGGACTCCGGGGCACAGATACGCAGTATTTT. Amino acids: CASSQGLRGTDTQYF.

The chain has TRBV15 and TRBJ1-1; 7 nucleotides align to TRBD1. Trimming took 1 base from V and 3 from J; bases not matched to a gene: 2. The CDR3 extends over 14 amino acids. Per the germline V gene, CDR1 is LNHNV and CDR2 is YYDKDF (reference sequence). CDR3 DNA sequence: TGTGCCACCAGCAGAGGCAGGGGGGACACTGAAGCTTTCTTT. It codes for CATSRGRGDTEAFF.

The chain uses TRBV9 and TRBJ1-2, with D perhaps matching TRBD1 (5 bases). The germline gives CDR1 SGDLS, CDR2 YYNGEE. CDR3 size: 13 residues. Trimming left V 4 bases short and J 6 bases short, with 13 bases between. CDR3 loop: CASSPRGADGYTF. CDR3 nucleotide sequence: TGTGCCAGCAGCCCCCGTGGGGCGGATGGCTACACCTTC.

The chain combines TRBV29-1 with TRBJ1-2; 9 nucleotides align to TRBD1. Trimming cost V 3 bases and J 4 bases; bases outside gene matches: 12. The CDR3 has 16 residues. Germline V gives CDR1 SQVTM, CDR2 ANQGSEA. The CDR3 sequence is CSVEGVGTGRGYGYTF. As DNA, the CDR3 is TGCAGCGTTGAGGGGGTCGGGACAGGGAGAGGCTATGGCTACACCTTC.

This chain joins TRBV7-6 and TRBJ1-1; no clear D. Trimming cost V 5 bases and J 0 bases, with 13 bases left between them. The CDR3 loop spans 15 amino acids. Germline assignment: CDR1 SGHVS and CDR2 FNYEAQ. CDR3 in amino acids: CASSNQITVNTEAFF. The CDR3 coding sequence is TGTGCCAGCAGCAACCAGATAACAGTGAACACTGAAGCTTTCTTT.

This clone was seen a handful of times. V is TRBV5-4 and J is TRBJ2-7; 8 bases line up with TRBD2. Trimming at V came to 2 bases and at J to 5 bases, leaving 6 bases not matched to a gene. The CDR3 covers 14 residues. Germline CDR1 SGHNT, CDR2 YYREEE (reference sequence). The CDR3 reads CASSFTGGSHEQYF. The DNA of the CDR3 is TGTGCCAGCAGCTTTACGGGGGGGTCCCACGAGCAGTACTTC.

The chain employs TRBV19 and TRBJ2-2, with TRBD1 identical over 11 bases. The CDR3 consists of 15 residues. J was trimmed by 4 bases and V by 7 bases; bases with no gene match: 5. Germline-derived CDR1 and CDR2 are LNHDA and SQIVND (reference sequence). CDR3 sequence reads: CASTLGTGGTGELFF. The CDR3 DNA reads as TGTGCCAGTACCCTAGGGACAGGGGGCACCGGGGAGCTGTTTTTT. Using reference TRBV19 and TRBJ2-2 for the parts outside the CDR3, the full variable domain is DGGITQSPKYLFRKEGQNVTLSCEQNLNHDAMYWYRQDPGQGLRLIYYSQIVNDFQKGDIAEGYSVSREKKESFPLTVTSAQKNPTAFYLCASTLGTGGTGELFFGEGSRLTVL.

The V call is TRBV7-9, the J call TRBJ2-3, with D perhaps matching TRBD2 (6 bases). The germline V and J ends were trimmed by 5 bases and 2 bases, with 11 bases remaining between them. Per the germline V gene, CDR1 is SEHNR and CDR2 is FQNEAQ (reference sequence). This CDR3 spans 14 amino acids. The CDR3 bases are TGTGCCAGCAGCCGCGGACTATCCACAGATACGCAGTATTTT. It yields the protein CASSRGLSTDTQYF.

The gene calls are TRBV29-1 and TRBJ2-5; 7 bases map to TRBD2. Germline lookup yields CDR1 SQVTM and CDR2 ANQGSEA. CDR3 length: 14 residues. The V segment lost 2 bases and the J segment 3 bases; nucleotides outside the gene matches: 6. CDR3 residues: CSVEFGRGKETQYF. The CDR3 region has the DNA TGCAGCGTTGAATTTGGGCGGGGGAAAGAGACCCAGTACTTC.

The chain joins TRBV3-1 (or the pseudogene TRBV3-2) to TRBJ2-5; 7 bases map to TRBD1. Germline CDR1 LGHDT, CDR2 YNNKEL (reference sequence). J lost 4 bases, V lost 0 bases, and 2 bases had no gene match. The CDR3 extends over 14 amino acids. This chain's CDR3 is CASSQDYRGETQYF. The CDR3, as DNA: TGTGCCAGCAGCCAAGATTACAGGGGAGAGACCCAGTACTTC.

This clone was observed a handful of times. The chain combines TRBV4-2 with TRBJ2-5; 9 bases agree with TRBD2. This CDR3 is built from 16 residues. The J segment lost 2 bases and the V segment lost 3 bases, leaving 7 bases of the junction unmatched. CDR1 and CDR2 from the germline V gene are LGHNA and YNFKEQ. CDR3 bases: TGTGCCAGCAGCCATTCCGACGCGGGGGGGCAAGAGACCCAGTACTTC. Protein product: CASSHSDAGGQETQYF.

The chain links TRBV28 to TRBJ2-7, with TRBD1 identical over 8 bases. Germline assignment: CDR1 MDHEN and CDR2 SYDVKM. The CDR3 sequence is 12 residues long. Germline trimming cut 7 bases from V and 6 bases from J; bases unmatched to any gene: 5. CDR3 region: CASTPGGREQYF. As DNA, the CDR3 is TGTGCCAGCACCCCAGGGGGCCGCGAGCAGTACTTC.

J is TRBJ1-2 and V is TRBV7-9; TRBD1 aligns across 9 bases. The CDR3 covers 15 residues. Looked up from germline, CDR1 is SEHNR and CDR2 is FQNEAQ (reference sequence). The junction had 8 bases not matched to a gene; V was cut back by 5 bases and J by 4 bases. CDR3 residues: CASSVDRGRGYGYTF. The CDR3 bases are TGTGCCAGCAGCGTCGACAGGGGGAGAGGCTATGGCTACACCTTC.

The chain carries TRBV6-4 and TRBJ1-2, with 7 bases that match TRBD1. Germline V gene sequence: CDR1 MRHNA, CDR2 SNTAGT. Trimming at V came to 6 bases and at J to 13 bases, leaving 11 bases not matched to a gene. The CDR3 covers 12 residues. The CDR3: CASSPTGVLGTF. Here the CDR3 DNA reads TGTGCCAGCAGCCCTACAGGGGTATTGGGCACCTTC.

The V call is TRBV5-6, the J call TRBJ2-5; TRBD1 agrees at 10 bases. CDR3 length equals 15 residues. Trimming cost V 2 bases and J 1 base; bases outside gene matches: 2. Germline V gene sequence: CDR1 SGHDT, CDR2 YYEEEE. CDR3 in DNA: TGTGCCAGCAGCTTACGGACAGGGGGCCAAGAGACCCAGTACTTC. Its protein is CASSLRTGGQETQYF.

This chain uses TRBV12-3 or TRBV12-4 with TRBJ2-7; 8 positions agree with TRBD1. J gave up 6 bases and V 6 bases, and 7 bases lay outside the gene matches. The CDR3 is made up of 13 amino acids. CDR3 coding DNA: TGTGCCAGCAGACCGGGACAGGTCGCCGAGCAGTACTTC. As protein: CASRPGQVAEQYF.

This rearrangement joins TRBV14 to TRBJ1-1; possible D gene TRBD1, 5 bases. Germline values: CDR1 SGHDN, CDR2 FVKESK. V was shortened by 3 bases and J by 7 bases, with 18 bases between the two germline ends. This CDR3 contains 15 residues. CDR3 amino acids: CASSHELDTAFEAFF. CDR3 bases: TGTGCCAGCAGCCATGAATTGGACACCGCGTTTGAAGCTTTCTTT.

The CDR3 here is CASSWTVEINQPQHF. The CDR3 DNA reads TGTGCCAGCAGCTGGACAGTTGAGATCAATCAGCCCCAGCATTTT. The rearrangement links TRBV11-2 to TRBJ1-5; TRBD1 is a possible D gene (6 bases). The CDR3 totals 15 residues. The V end was cut by 4 bases, the J end by 3 bases, with 13 bases between. CDR1 is SGHAT and CDR2 is FQNNGV in the germline V gene.

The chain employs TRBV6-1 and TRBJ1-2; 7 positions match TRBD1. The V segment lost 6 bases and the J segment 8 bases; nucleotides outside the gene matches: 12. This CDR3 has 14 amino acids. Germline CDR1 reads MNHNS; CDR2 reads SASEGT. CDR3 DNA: TGTGCCAGCAGCCCCTCGACAGGGATTCAAGGCTACACCTTC. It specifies CASSPSTGIQGYTF.

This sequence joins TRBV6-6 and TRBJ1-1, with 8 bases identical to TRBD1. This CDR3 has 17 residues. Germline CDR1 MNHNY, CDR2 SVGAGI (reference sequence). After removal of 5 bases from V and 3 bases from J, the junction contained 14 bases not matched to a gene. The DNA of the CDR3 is TGTGCCAGCAGTCTAAATTGGGGGGACAGGTGGGACACTGAAGCTTTCTTT. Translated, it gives CASSLNWGDRWDTEAFF.

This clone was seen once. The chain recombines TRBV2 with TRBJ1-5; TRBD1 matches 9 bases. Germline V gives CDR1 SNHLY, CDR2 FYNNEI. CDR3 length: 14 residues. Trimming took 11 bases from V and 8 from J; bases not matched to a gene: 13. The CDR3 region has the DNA TGTGCCTCCAACAGGGGGCAAAGGGGAGAGCCCCAGCATTTT. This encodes CASNRGQRGEPQHF.

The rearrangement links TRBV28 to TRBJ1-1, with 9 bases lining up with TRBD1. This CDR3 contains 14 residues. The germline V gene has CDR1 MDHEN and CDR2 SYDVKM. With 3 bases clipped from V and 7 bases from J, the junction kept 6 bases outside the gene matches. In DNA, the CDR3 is TGTGCCAGCAGTTTTAGGACAGGGGTTGATGAAGCTTTCTTT. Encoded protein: CASSFRTGVDEAFF.

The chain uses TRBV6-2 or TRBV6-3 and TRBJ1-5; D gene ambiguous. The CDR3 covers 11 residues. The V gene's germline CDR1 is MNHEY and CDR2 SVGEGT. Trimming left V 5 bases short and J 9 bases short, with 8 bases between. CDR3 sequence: CASSSGLPQHF. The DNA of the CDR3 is TGTGCCAGCAGTAGCGGGCTGCCCCAGCATTTT.

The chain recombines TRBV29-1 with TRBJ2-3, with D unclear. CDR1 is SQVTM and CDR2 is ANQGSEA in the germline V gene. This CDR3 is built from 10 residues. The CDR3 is CRALTDTQYF. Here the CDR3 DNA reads TGCAGGGCCCTCACAGATACGCAGTATTTT.

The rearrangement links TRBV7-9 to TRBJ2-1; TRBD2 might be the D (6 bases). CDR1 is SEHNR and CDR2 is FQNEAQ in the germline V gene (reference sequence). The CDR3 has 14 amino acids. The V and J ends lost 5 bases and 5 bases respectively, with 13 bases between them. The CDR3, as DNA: TGTGCCAGCAGCCCTGGGGGGACCCACAATGAGCAGTTCTTC. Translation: CASSPGGTHNEQFF.